A selection of T cell receptor beta chains follows, all from one sample in a study of OX40 agonist ivuxolimab in advanced cancers. Only in-frame clones appear in the TCRdb table, and some are missing; sequencing was by immunoSEQ multiplex PCR. The sample lists 15,000 to 25,000 clones, around 84% occurring once. This material consisted of CD4+ or CD8+ T cells sorted from blood, taken in a trial of the OX40 agonist ivuxolimab. The receptors come from an adult with an advanced solid tumor such as melanoma, head and neck, liver or kidney cancer. The CDR3 runs from the conserved cysteine through the conserved F or W. D genes are given only for firm matches. Clone sizes are given selectively: once, few, many, or a class where the clone is expanded.

clone_size j_call v_call d_call cdr3_aa cdr3_nt
. TRBJ1-2 TRBV28 . CASSTYRNYGYTF TGTGCCAGCAGTACCTACAGGAACTATGGCTACACCTTC
. TRBJ2-7 TRBV19 . CASSIEGITGLNDYEQYF TGTGCCAGTAGTATAGAGGGGATAACAGGCCTAAATGACTACGAGCAGTACTTC
. TRBJ2-1 TRBV9 TRBD2 CASSVGLAGGYEQFF TGTGCCAGCAGCGTAGGGCTAGCGGGGGGGTATGAGCAGTTCTTC
few TRBJ1-3 TRBV6-5 . CASSYEGTSGNTIYF TGTGCCAGCAGTTACGAGGGTACCTCTGGAAACACCATATATTTT
. TRBJ2-6 TRBV10-1 . CASSEGAGGANVLTF TGCGCCAGCAGTGAGGGGGCAGGTGGGGCCAACGTCCTGACTTTC
few TRBJ1-6 TRBV6-1 . CASSVVQQGSSPLHF TGTGCCAGCAGTGTTGTCCAGCAGGGCAGTTCACCCCTCCACTTT
. TRBJ1-3 TRBV18 . CASSTDSSGNTIYF TGTGCCAGCTCAACAGATTCCTCTGGAAACACCATATATTTT
. TRBJ1-1 TRBV1 . CTSSHLSRELTEAFF TGCACCAGCAGCCATCTTTCAAGGGAACTCACTGAAGCTTTCTTT
. TRBJ2-5 TRBV11-3 TRBD2 CASSLVGASGITQETQYF TGTGCCAGCAGCTTAGTCGGGGCTAGCGGGATCACGCAAGAGACCCAGTACTTC
. TRBJ2-1 TRBV11-2 TRBD2 CASSLAFSGRMNEQFF TGTGCCAGCAGCTTAGCCTTTAGCGGGAGAATGAATGAGCAGTTCTTC
. TRBJ2-5 TRBV7-9 . CASSLQETQYF TGTGCCAGCAGCTTACAAGAGACCCAGTACTTC
. TRBJ2-7 TRBV7-3 . CASSRGSSYEQYF TGTGCCAGCAGTCGGGGTAGCTCCTACGAGCAGTACTTC
once TRBJ1-1 TRBV9 . CASSVGVGDNTEAFF TGTGCCAGCAGCGTAGGAGTCGGGGATAACACTGAAGCTTTCTTT
. TRBJ2-3 TRBV7-2 . CASSLTRISTQYF TGTGCCAGCAGCTTAACCCGGATCTCTACGCAGTATTTT
. TRBJ1-1 TRBV10-3 TRBD1 CAISGHQGVIEAFF TGTGCCATCAGTGGACATCAGGGGGTTATTGAAGCTTTCTTT
. TRBJ1-2 TRBV10-3 . CAIQGLGYGYTF TGTGCCATCCAGGGGCTTGGCTATGGCTACACCTTC
. TRBJ2-5 TRBV27 . CASPSVRYETQYF TGTGCCAGCCCTTCGGTAAGGTACGAGACCCAGTACTTC
. TRBJ1-1 TRBV25-1 . CASSTTGTVNTEAFF TGTGCCAGCAGTACCACAGGGACCGTGAACACTGAAGCTTTCTTT
. TRBJ2-3 TRBV9 TRBD2 CASSASGGATDTQYF TGTGCCAGCAGCGCTAGCGGGGGGGCCACAGATACGCAGTATTTT
. TRBJ2-2 TRBV5-1 TRBD1 CASSLAGQLGTGELFF TGCGCCAGCAGCTTGGCGGGACAGTTAGGCACCGGGGAGCTGTTTTTT
once TRBJ2-1 TRBV18 TRBD1 CASSVGQGNQFF TGTGCCAGCTCAGTCGGACAGGGAAATCAGTTCTTC
. TRBJ2-5 TRBV27 TRBD2 CASSLGTSGGPQETQYF TGTGCCAGCAGTTTAGGGACTAGCGGGGGGCCCCAAGAGACCCAGTACTTC
. TRBJ1-2 TRBV5-5 . CASSFPGTAYGYTF TGTGCCAGCAGCTTCCCCGGGACCGCCTATGGCTACACCTTC
once TRBJ2-7 TRBV15 . CATSQGVVTGTLFYEQYF TGTGCCACCAGCCAGGGGGTCGTTACAGGGACTTTATTCTACGAGCAGTACTTC
few TRBJ2-7 TRBV7-6 TRBD1 CASSAGTGGFFSSYEQYF TGTGCCAGCAGCGCCGGGACAGGAGGTTTCTTTAGCTCCTACGAGCAGTACTTC
. TRBJ2-3 TRBV9 TRBD1 CASSVGSQGGTDTQYF TGTGCCAGCAGCGTAGGATCCCAGGGGGGCACAGATACGCAGTATTTT
. TRBJ2-7 TRBV6-5 . CASSYSWGALGEQYF TGTGCCAGCAGTTACAGTTGGGGGGCCCTGGGCGAGCAGTACTTC
. TRBJ2-5 TRBV27 TRBD2 CASSKPRTSGDQETQYF TGTGCCAGCAGTAAACCGCGGACTAGCGGGGATCAAGAGACCCAGTACTTC